The 10 T cell receptor beta chains below come from one sample, sequenced in a study of Ad26.COV2.S vaccination and SARS-CoV-2 variants. Produced via immunoSEQ multiplex PCR; TCRdb's table is partial and in-frame only. This table holds more than 250,000 clones, roughly 86% found once. Treatment here: around 19 received Ad26.COV2.S at low or high dose, single or two shots; five or six received placebo; per-sample allocation not given. The samples were gathered on day 63 after the first injection of vaccine or placebo. Sample: peripheral blood, taken in a trial of Ad26.COV2.S vaccine versus placebo. These receptor sequences come from a person between 18 and 60 years old who received the Ad26.COV2.S COVID-19 vaccine or a placebo.

This clone was counted a single time. The chain couples TRBV6-4 to TRBJ1-2; D possibly corresponds to TRBD1 (6 bases). Germline lookup yields CDR1 MRHNA and CDR2 SNTAGT. This CDR3 is built from 16 residues. With 2 bases removed from V and 4 bases from J, the gap between germline ends came to 17 bases. CDR3 loop: CASSDVPGDRAYGYTF. The CDR3 DNA reads TGTGCCAGCAGTGACGTCCCAGGGGATCGGGCCTATGGCTACACCTTC.

This clone was observed a single time. This CDR3 is also generated by other DNA sequences in the sample. The chain carries TRBV5-1 and TRBJ1-3; TRBD1 is a possible D gene (5 bases). The CDR3 has 14 amino acids. V lost 4 bases and J lost 3, with 11 bases in between. Germline values: CDR1 SGHRS, CDR2 YFSETQ. CDR3 in amino acids: CASSGGSSGNTIYF. The CDR3, as DNA: TGCGCCAGCAGCGGGGGGAGTAGTGGAAACACCATATATTTT.

This clone turned up a few times. This chain links TRBV18 with TRBJ1-2, with TRBD1 matching over 8 bases. V gave up 4 bases and J gave up 0 bases; unmatched junction bases: 7. Per germline, CDR1 KGHSH and CDR2 LQKENI. This CDR3 has 16 amino acids. The CDR3 DNA follows: TGTGCCAGCTCACTACCTCCGGGACAGGCTAACTATGGCTACACCTTC. Amino acid sequence: CASSLPPGQANYGYTF.

V is TRBV2 and J is TRBJ1-6, with TRBD1 identical over 7 bases. Germline V gives CDR1 SNHLY, CDR2 FYNNEI. This CDR3 region has 15 residues. With V trimmed by 6 bases and J by 5 bases, 7 bases remained unmatched. The CDR3 region is CASRAGGTDNSPLHF. DNA for the CDR3: TGTGCCAGCAGGGCTGGGGGGACAGATAATTCACCCCTCCACTTT.

The rearrangement links TRBV4-2 to TRBJ2-6; TRBD2 aligns across 9 bases. Germline CDR1 and CDR2: LGHNA and YNFKEQ. The CDR3 has 17 amino acids. V lost 0 bases and J lost 2; bases outside the gene matches: 2. The CDR3 nucleotides read TGTGCCAGCAGCCAAGAGGCGGGAGGGACTGGGGCCAACGTCCTGACTTTC. It is translated as CASSQEAGGTGANVLTF.

The V gene is TRBV20-1, the J gene TRBJ1-2; maybe TRBD1 (5 bases). Germline values: CDR1 DFQATT, CDR2 SNEGSKA (reference sequence). CDR3 size: 11 residues. Between the trimmed V and J ends, which lost 5 bases and 7 bases, there was a span of 11 bases. The CDR3 DNA is TGCAGTGCTGGGGGACCCGCTGGCTACACCTTC. Translated: CSAGGPAGYTF.

The table lists this clone with a few counts. The rearrangement links TRBV3-1 (or the pseudogene TRBV3-2) to TRBJ2-5, with TRBD2 identical over 10 bases. Germline V gene lookup returns CDR1 LGHDT and CDR2 YNNKEL (reference sequence). This CDR3 region has 14 residues. V was pared by 3 bases and J by 5 bases, with 3 bases of the junction left unmatched. CDR3 DNA sequence: TGTGCCAGCAGCCATCTAGCGGGGGCCGAGACCCAGTACTTC. It codes for CASSHLAGAETQYF.

The CDR3 DNA sequence: TGTGCCAGCAGTGAAGCGCTTAGGGGGCAGCCCCAGCATTTT. Translating gives CASSEALRGQPQHF. The chain carries TRBV2 and TRBJ1-5; the D gene is possibly TRBD1 (6 bases). Germline lookup yields CDR1 SNHLY and CDR2 FYNNEI. V gave up 0 bases and J gave up 7 bases, with 10 bases separating them. The CDR3 has 14 residues.

This clone has a handful of counts. J is TRBJ1-5 and V is TRBV2; D is possibly TRBD1 (5 bases). CDR3 length: 14 residues. Between the trimmed V and J ends, which lost 5 bases and 2 bases, there was a span of 10 bases. The germline CDR1 and CDR2 sequences are SNHLY and FYNNEI. The DNA of the CDR3 is TGTGCCAGCAGTCTGGGACTCGGCAATCAGCCCCAGCATTTT. It translates to CASSLGLGNQPQHF.

This clone was picked up one time. The J gene is TRBJ2-7, the V gene TRBV28; 8 bases are shared with TRBD1. From germline, CDR1 is MDHEN and CDR2 SYDVKM. The J segment lost 3 bases and the V segment lost 4 bases, leaving 8 bases of the junction unmatched. The CDR3 sequence is 15 residues long. CDR3 sequence: CASSSARGRFYEQYF. As DNA, the CDR3 is TGTGCCAGCAGTTCGGCCAGGGGGCGATTCTACGAGCAGTACTTC.